One and the same sample provided the 32 T cell receptor beta chains below, sequenced in a study of early T cells in non-severe SARS-CoV-2 infection. TCRdb redid the calling of the 5' RACE reads with MiXCR, one entry per CDR3 protein. The sample shows approximately 83,000 distinct CDR3 sequences, more than 13% of them seen only once. Specimen: whole blood. The receptors come from an adult who was a healthcare worker with PCR-confirmed SARS-CoV-2 infection or an uninfected control (not recorded which).

The CDR3 here is CSAPKPGTAYEQYF. CDR3 nucleotide sequence: TGCAGTGCTCCAAAACCTGGGACAGCCTACGAGCAGTACTTC. V gene TRBV20-1 combines with J gene TRBJ2-7, with 7 bases identical to TRBD1. The trim removed 5 bases at V and 2 bases at J, leaving 9 bases unmatched. CDR3 length equals 14 residues. The V gene's germline CDR1 is DFQATT and CDR2 SNEGSKA (reference sequence).

In its sample, this clonotype was seen a few times. The chain joins TRBV4-3 to TRBJ1-4; D not resolved. Trimming stripped 2 bases from V and 5 bases from J, with 9 bases between. The CDR3 contains 14 residues. Germline loops: CDR1 LGHNA, CDR2 YSLEER. The CDR3 loop is CASSQTGGNEKLFF. CDR3 in DNA: TGCGCCAGCAGCCAAACGGGCGGGAATGAAAAACTGTTTTTT.

The rearrangement joins TRBV4-1 to TRBJ1-4, with TRBD1 matching over 7 bases. The CDR3 runs 16 residues. CDR1 and CDR2 from the germline V gene are MGHRA and YSYEKL. The V and J ends lost 1 base and 8 bases, in that order; junction bases with no gene match: 10. The CDR3 loop is CASSQADDRVKEKLFF. The CDR3 DNA follows: TGCGCCAGCAGCCAAGCTGATGACAGGGTCAAGGAAAAACTGTTTTTT.

The sample holds many counts of this clonotype. This chain joins TRBV12-3 or TRBV12-4 and TRBJ1-1; D is possibly TRBD1 (6 bases). The V end was cut by 3 bases, the J end by 3 bases, with 14 bases between. The CDR3 loop spans 15 amino acids. The CDR3 DNA reads as TGTGCCAGCAGTTTTCGGACAGTACTCGACACTGAAGCTTTCTTT. Translating it yields CASSFRTVLDTEAFF.

The chain recombines TRBV7-9 with TRBJ1-1; D not certain. The CDR3 runs to 14 residues. The V and J ends lost 2 bases and 7 bases respectively, with 14 bases between them. Germline CDR1 is SEHNR and CDR2 is FQNEAQ (reference sequence). The DNA for the CDR3 is TGTGCCAGCAGCTTAATTGCTGGGAAGGGTGAAGCTTTCTTT. This codes for CASSLIAGKGEAFF.

The rearrangement links TRBV12-3 or TRBV12-4 to TRBJ2-3, with D uncertain. This CDR3 is built from 14 residues. V gave up 3 bases and J gave up 2 bases, with 9 bases separating them. CDR3 bases: TGTGCCAGCAGTTTTTCGCAGACCACAGATACGCAGTATTTT. Translating it yields CASSFSQTTDTQYF.

This clonotype was observed at least ten times. The gene calls are TRBV10-2 and TRBJ1-1; D is unclear. V was clipped by 11 bases and J by 0 bases, with 10 bases between them. Germline lookup yields CDR1 WSHSY and CDR2 SAAADI. The CDR3 runs 12 residues. For the CDR3, the DNA is TGCGCCGTCAACAACATGAACACTGAAGCTTTCTTT. It yields the protein CAVNNMNTEAFF.

The gene calls are TRBV6-1 and TRBJ2-7; TRBD1 matches at 10 bases. The germline V gene has CDR1 MNHNS and CDR2 SASEGT. V lost 5 bases, J lost 2 bases, and 9 bases stayed unmatched. The CDR3 covers 16 residues. CDR3: CASSYSGTGETYEQYF. The CDR3 DNA sequence: TGTGCCAGCAGTTATTCCGGGACAGGGGAAACCTACGAGCAGTACTTC.

There are many counts of this clonotype. This chain connects TRBV3-1 to TRBJ2-5; 7 bases agree with TRBD1. The germline CDR1 and CDR2 sequences are LGHDT and YNNKEL (reference sequence). The CDR3 spans 19 residues. V was pared by 1 base and J by 4 bases, with 18 bases of the junction left unmatched. The CDR3 loop is CASSQGWSVGQEVTETQYF. The CDR3 nucleotides read TGTGCCAGCAGCCAAGGATGGTCGGTCGGACAGGAAGTTACAGAGACCCAGTACTTC.

This clonotype was found many times. The chain uses TRBV19 and TRBJ1-2; D is undetermined. The CDR3 has 15 amino acids. Trimming shortened V by 9 bases and J by 4 bases, and 21 bases separated the two germline ends. Germline CDR1 LNHDA, CDR2 SQIVND (reference sequence). CDR3 DNA: TGTGCCAGCGGGAGGGAGAACAGAGTGGGCTATGGCTACACCTTC. The encoded protein is CASGRENRVGYGYTF.

This clonotype was seen a few times. The chain has TRBV28 and TRBJ1-1; D may be TRBD1 (6 bases). V lost 5 bases to trimming and J lost 5 bases, with 15 bases between them. CDR1 is MDHEN and CDR2 is SYDVKM in the germline V gene. The CDR3 extends over 14 amino acids. The CDR3 loop reads CASSTYREGTEAFF. In DNA form, the CDR3 reads TGTGCCAGCAGTACCTACAGGGAAGGGACTGAAGCTTTCTTT.

In this sample, this clonotype turned up a few times. The chain has TRBV28 and TRBJ2-1; D is possibly TRBD1 (6 bases). Germline CDR1 is MDHEN and CDR2 is SYDVKM. The CDR3 contains 14 residues. Trimming stripped 2 bases from V and 6 bases from J, with 11 bases between. CDR3 coding DNA: TGTGCCAGCAGTTTAGGGACAATTCCCAATGAGCAGTTCTTC. Protein sequence: CASSLGTIPNEQFF.

The chain joins TRBV9 to TRBJ2-2; TRBD2 aligns across 10 bases. The V gene end was trimmed by 4 bases and the J gene end by 1 base; junction bases not matched to a gene: 13. Germline V gene lookup returns CDR1 SGDLS and CDR2 YYNGEE. The CDR3 runs to 19 residues. The CDR3 coding sequence is TGTGCCAGCAGCACCCCGGGACTAGCGCCAGCCTTGAACACCGGGGAGCTGTTTTTT. Translated: CASSTPGLAPALNTGELFF. The variable domain in full, completed from reference TRBV9 and TRBJ2-2, reads DSGVTQTPKHLITATGQRVTLRCSPRSGDLSVYWYQQSLDQGLQFLIQYYNGEERAKGNILERFSAQQFPDLHSELNLSSLELGDSALYFCASSTPGLAPALNTGELFFGEGSRLTVL.

Ten or more counts support this clonotype. The chain employs TRBV20-1 and TRBJ2-3, with 12 bases fitting TRBD2. The germline V gene has CDR1 DFQATT and CDR2 SNEGSKA (reference sequence). The length of the CDR3 is 15 residues. V shed 1 base, J shed 5 bases, and the junction held 4 bases outside the gene matches. CDR3 amino acids: CSARGTSGAVDTQYF. DNA of the CDR3: TGCAGTGCTAGAGGGACTAGCGGGGCGGTAGATACGCAGTATTTT.

This clonotype was counted a few times. This chain uses TRBV2 with TRBJ2-1, with no clear D. V was pared by 7 bases and J by 5 bases, with 3 bases between. The CDR3 loop spans 10 amino acids. The germline gives CDR1 SNHLY, CDR2 FYNNEI. The CDR3: CASNDNEQFF. In DNA form, the CDR3 reads TGTGCCAGCAACGACAATGAGCAGTTCTTC.

This clonotype has more than one count but fewer than ten. The chain is built from TRBV5-5 and TRBJ2-5, with TRBD1 matching 9 bases. CDR1 and CDR2 (germline): SGHKS, YYEKEE (reference sequence). Trimming at V came to 0 bases and at J to 2 bases, leaving 8 bases not matched to a gene. The CDR3 extends over 17 amino acids. This chain's CDR3 is CASSLGLPGTGQETQYF. CDR3 nucleotide sequence: TGTGCCAGCAGCTTGGGACTCCCAGGGACAGGGCAAGAGACCCAGTACTTC.

This clonotype was counted a few times. The chain couples TRBV10-3 to TRBJ2-7; a weak D match, TRBD1 (5 bases). The CDR3 sequence is 16 residues long. The germline V gene has CDR1 ENHRY and CDR2 SYGVKD. The V and J ends lost 0 bases and 0 bases respectively, with 12 bases between them. As DNA, the CDR3 is TGTGCCATCAGTGAGTCGAGACAGAAAAACTCCTACGAGCAGTACTTC. It translates to CAISESRQKNSYEQYF.

The table lists this clonotype with a few counts. The chain combines TRBV2 with TRBJ2-2; 13 bases agree with TRBD2. V was pared by 8 bases and J by 4 bases, with 4 bases of the junction left unmatched. CDR1 and CDR2 from the germline V gene are SNHLY and FYNNEI. The CDR3 extends over 15 amino acids. CDR3 sequence reads: CASGGLAGLTGELFF. CDR3 coding DNA: TGTGCCAGCGGGGGACTAGCGGGGCTCACCGGGGAGCTGTTTTTT.

The table lists this clonotype with many counts. V and J are TRBV18 and TRBJ2-5, with a weak D call TRBD1 (5 bases). The CDR3 has 14 amino acids. V was shortened by 0 bases and J by 2 bases, with 7 bases between the two germline ends. Germline V gene sequence: CDR1 KGHSH, CDR2 LQKENI. Here the CDR3 reads CASSPPAGQETQYF. DNA of the CDR3: TGTGCCAGCTCACCACCGGCAGGGCAAGAGACCCAGTACTTC.

This clonotype has ten or more counts. This rearrangement joins TRBV5-1 to TRBJ2-7; possible D gene TRBD1, 6 bases. Germline V gives CDR1 SGHRS, CDR2 YFSETQ. The CDR3 runs to 14 residues. Trimming shortened V by 4 bases and J by 2 bases, and 13 bases separated the two germline ends. CDR3 sequence: CASSADSTTYEQYF. In DNA form, the CDR3 reads TGCGCCAGCAGCGCGGACAGTACGACCTACGAGCAGTACTTC.

This clonotype was counted many times. This chain links TRBV20-1 with TRBJ2-1, with TRBD2 identical over 11 bases. Germline loops: CDR1 DFQATT, CDR2 SNEGSKA (reference sequence). The J segment lost 4 bases and the V segment lost 3 bases, leaving 5 bases of the junction unmatched. The CDR3 spans 15 residues. The CDR3 protein is CSARPGTSGYNEQFF. The CDR3 nucleotides are TGCAGTGCTAGGCCCGGGACTAGCGGTTACAATGAGCAGTTCTTC.

This clonotype appeared a few times. The chain employs TRBV12-3 or TRBV12-4 and TRBJ2-5; a weak D match, TRBD2 (7 bases). Trimming shortened V by 4 bases and J by 3 bases, and 9 bases separated the two germline ends. The CDR3 consists of 13 residues. The CDR3 here is CASSWGGEETQYF. CDR3 bases: TGTGCCAGCAGTTGGGGGGGCGAAGAGACCCAGTACTTC.

V gene TRBV2 combines with J gene TRBJ1-5; tentatively, D is TRBD1 (6 bases). Germline CDR1 SNHLY, CDR2 FYNNEI. V was pared by 6 bases and J by 3 bases, with 18 bases between. This CDR3 has 16 residues. The CDR3 loop reads CASRRGGLEHNQPQHF. Written as DNA, the CDR3 is TGTGCCAGCAGGCGGGGGGGGCTGGAGCACAATCAGCCCCAGCATTTT.

This sequence joins TRBV5-1 and TRBJ2-2, with 9 bases matching TRBD2. Germline V gene lookup returns CDR1 SGHRS and CDR2 YFSETQ. The CDR3 sequence is 16 residues long. The J segment lost 3 bases and the V segment lost 0 bases, leaving 3 bases of the junction unmatched. The CDR3 loop is CASSLEAGGYTGELFF. In DNA, the CDR3 is TGCGCCAGCAGCTTGGAAGCGGGGGGATACACCGGGGAGCTGTTTTTT.

The V gene is TRBV6-6, the J gene TRBJ2-7; D remains ambiguous. CDR3 length equals 16 residues. V lost 4 bases to trimming and J lost 5 bases, with 21 bases between them. Germline values: CDR1 MNHNY, CDR2 SVGAGI (reference sequence). The CDR3 bases are TGTGCCAGCAGTTTCCTTAGGGTCCAACAGAGGCACGAGCAGTACTTC. Its translation is CASSFLRVQQRHEQYF.

This clonotype was seen only a few times. The chain employs TRBV4-2 and TRBJ1-6, with a weak D call TRBD1 (5 bases). CDR1 and CDR2 (germline): LGHNA, YNFKEQ. The CDR3 sequence is 15 residues long. With 0 bases removed from V and 5 bases from J, the gap between germline ends came to 8 bases. CDR3 amino acids: CASSQDAGHNSPLHF. As DNA, the CDR3 is TGTGCCAGCAGCCAAGATGCAGGGCATAATTCACCCCTCCACTTT.

This clonotype was counted only a few times. The chain recombines TRBV7-9 with TRBJ2-6; weak D call: TRBD1 (6 bases). Germline values: CDR1 SEHNR, CDR2 FQNEAQ (reference sequence). V was shortened by 4 bases and J by 0 bases, with 13 bases between the two germline ends. This CDR3 region has 17 residues. The CDR3: CASSSDRISSGANVLTF. In nucleotides, the CDR3 is TGTGCCAGCAGCTCAGACAGGATTAGCTCTGGGGCCAACGTCCTGACTTTC.

This clonotype was counted only a few times. The rearrangement uses TRBV7-3 and TRBJ2-2, with 7 bases that match TRBD1. Germline assignment: CDR1 SGHTA and CDR2 FQGTGA. Trimming took 5 bases from V and 7 from J; bases not matched to a gene: 4. This CDR3 is 13 amino acids long. CDR3 in DNA: TGTGCCAGCAGCAGGGACAGTCGCGGGGAGCTGTTTTTT. It encodes CASSRDSRGELFF.

The J gene is TRBJ2-2, the V gene TRBV5-4, with D tentatively TRBD2 (5 bases). In germline, CDR1 is SGHNT, CDR2 YYREEE (reference sequence). The CDR3 is 13 amino acids. V lost 2 bases and J 5 bases, leaving 7 bases between the germline ends. CDR3 nucleotide sequence: TGTGCCAGCAGCTTCGGGATAACCGGGGAGCTGTTTTTT. Protein product: CASSFGITGELFF.

This clonotype has only a few counts. V is TRBV7-2 and J is TRBJ2-3; D remains ambiguous. V lost 1 base, J lost 2 bases, and 4 bases lay in between. Germline CDR1 SGHTA, CDR2 FQGNSA. The CDR3 length is 13 residues. Here the CDR3 DNA reads TGTGCCAGCAGCTTAGGCCCCACAGATACGCAGTATTTT. Its protein is CASSLGPTDTQYF.

DNA for the CDR3: TGTGCCAGCAGTAAGCCGACAGGGACAGGGGAAAACACCATATATTTT. Amino acid sequence: CASSKPTGTGENTIYF. V and J are TRBV6-6 and TRBJ1-3; 10 bases map to TRBD1. The germline gives CDR1 MNHNY, CDR2 SVGAGI (reference sequence). The CDR3 is 16 residues long. Trimming took 5 bases from V and 6 from J; bases not matched to a gene: 10.

The J gene is TRBJ2-7, the V gene TRBV2; no clear D gene. CDR3 length: 12 amino acids. Looked up from germline, CDR1 is SNHLY and CDR2 is FYNNEI. Trimming pared 5 bases from V and 2 bases from J, leaving 7 bases between. The CDR3 coding sequence is TGTGCCAGCAGTCCTCGAGCCTACGAGCAGTACTTC. It is translated as CASSPRAYEQYF.